These 21 T cell receptor beta chains originate from one sample sequenced in a study of naive and memory T cell subsets (dated by TCRdb to the late 2010s). Library construction relied on 5' RACE. Data came from an Illumina MiSeq. Four rounds of PCR, run with the SP2 primer together with nested alpha and beta constant region primers, were used to amplify the ligated cDNA. Using fastp at Q25 and MiXCR, TCRdb reprocessed the public reads and kept productive beta chains. Entries are consolidated by CDR3 protein sequence, retaining the most common genes and DNA. This sample comprises around 56,000 distinct CDR3 sequences, under 10% of them detected only once. The biggest ten clones account for nearly 10% of the sample. Using 3' ligation of a UMI-containing oligonucleotide to TCR cDNA, the study laid out a robust and sensitive protocol to amplify, sequence and analyze TCRs. Receptor source: a female donor in good health.

There are many counts of this clonotype. The chain recombines TRBV5-6 with TRBJ1-2; 7 bases match TRBD1. From germline, CDR1 is SGHDT and CDR2 YYEEEE. The CDR3 runs to 16 residues. The V and J ends lost 3 bases and 5 bases, in that order; junction bases with no gene match: 13. CDR3 sequence: CASSSGVQGWAYGYTF. The CDR3 DNA follows: TGTGCCAGCAGCTCGGGGGTACAGGGGTGGGCTTATGGCTACACCTTC.

This clonotype was detected many times. The chain carries TRBV6-6 and TRBJ2-1; D uncertain. Germline CDR1 reads MNHNY; CDR2 reads SVGAGI (reference sequence). The CDR3 extends over 14 amino acids. The germline V and J ends were trimmed by 6 bases and 3 bases, with 12 bases remaining between them. CDR3 in amino acids: CASSALTDYNEQFF. CDR3 coding DNA: TGTGCCAGCAGCGCGCTGACGGACTACAATGAGCAGTTCTTC.

The sample holds many counts of this clonotype. The rearrangement uses TRBV7-2 and TRBJ1-2; a weak D match, TRBD1 (6 bases). CDR1 and CDR2 (germline): SGHTA, FQGNSA. The CDR3 consists of 13 residues. V lost 6 bases and J 4 bases, leaving 12 bases between the germline ends. As DNA, the CDR3 is TGTGCCAGCAGTCAGACAGGTGCCTATGGCTACACCTTC. It codes for CASSQTGAYGYTF. The variable domain in full, with the rest retrieved from reference TRBV7-2 and TRBJ1-2, is GAGVSQSPSNKVTEKGKDVELRCDPISGHTALYWYRQSLGQGLEFLIYFQGNSAPDKSGLPSDRFSAERTGGSVSTLTIQRTQQEDSAVYLCASSQTGAYGYTFGSGTRLTVV.

This clonotype was picked up a small number of times. This rearrangement joins TRBV3-1 to TRBJ2-5; possibly TRBD1 for D (6 bases). CDR1 is LGHDT, CDR2 YNNKEL, per germline (reference sequence). This CDR3 spans 17 amino acids. Trimming left V 4 bases short and J 4 bases short, with 22 bases between. This chain's CDR3 is CASSPPYSTGNGETQYF. The CDR3 region has the DNA TGTGCCAGCAGCCCGCCGTACTCCACAGGGAACGGAGAGACCCAGTACTTC.

This clonotype was counted at least ten times. The chain couples TRBV2 to TRBJ1-5, with D possibly TRBD1 on 5 matching bases. This CDR3 spans 13 amino acids. Germline values: CDR1 SNHLY, CDR2 FYNNEI. V was cut by 8 bases and J by 7 bases, with 15 bases left in between. CDR3 bases: TGTGCCAGCTTGTTGAAGCAGGGACAGCCCCAGCATTTT. Protein sequence: CASLLKQGQPQHF.

Many counts were recorded for this clonotype. This chain links TRBV6-5 with TRBJ2-3; 14 positions match TRBD2. V lost 0 bases and J lost 4; bases outside the gene matches: 12. This CDR3 is 20 amino acids long. Germline CDR1 reads MNHEY; CDR2 reads SVGAGI. CDR3 DNA: TGTGCCAGCAGTTACTCCCGGACTAGCGGGGGGTTCTACGGTTCAGATACGCAGTATTTT. This sequence encodes CASSYSRTSGGFYGSDTQYF.

The chain links TRBV18 to TRBJ2-3, with D perhaps assigned TRBD1 or TRBD2 (5 bases each). Between the trimmed V and J ends, which lost 9 bases and 0 bases, there was a span of 13 bases. Germline V gene data show CDR1 as KGHSH and CDR2 as LQKENI. The CDR3 covers 14 residues. DNA for the CDR3: TGTGCCAGTCCCGGTTGGGGGAGCACAGATACGCAGTATTTT. It is translated as CASPGWGSTDTQYF. Complete variable domain (other parts from reference TRBV18 and TRBJ2-3): NAGVMQNPRHLVRRRGQEARLRCSPMKGHSHVYWYRQLPEEGLKFMVYLQKENIIDESGMPKERFSAEFPKEGPSILRIQQVVRGDSAAYFCASPGWGSTDTQYFGPGTRLTVL.

In this sample, this clonotype turned up many times. The chain is built from TRBV18 and TRBJ2-2, with D unclear. Germline CDR1 reads KGHSH; CDR2 reads LQKENI. The V and J ends lost 6 bases and 3 bases respectively, with 8 bases between them. The CDR3 runs 13 residues. For the CDR3, the DNA is TGTGCCAGCTCTCGAAGCGACACCGGGGAGCTGTTTTTT. Encoded protein: CASSRSDTGELFF.

The chain couples TRBV19 to TRBJ2-5, with D possibly matching TRBD1 (5 bases). V lost 8 bases and J 3 bases, leaving 13 bases between the germline ends. CDR3 size: 13 residues. Germline assignment: CDR1 LNHDA and CDR2 SQIVND (reference sequence). The DNA of the CDR3 is TGTGCCAGTCCTGACAGCCGCAAAGAGACCCAGTACTTC. This sequence encodes CASPDSRKETQYF.

Many counts were recorded for this clonotype. The V call is TRBV5-1, the J call TRBJ2-3; D gene unclear. Per germline, CDR1 SGHRS and CDR2 YFSETQ. V lost 5 bases, J lost 2 bases, and 15 bases lay in between. This CDR3 contains 15 residues. The CDR3 DNA sequence: TGCGCCAGCAGAACTCTACCAAGACTCACAGATACGCAGTATTTT. It specifies CASRTLPRLTDTQYF.

This clonotype was seen a few times. The genes are TRBV11-3 and TRBJ2-7, with D possibly TRBD2 on 5 matching bases. The CDR3 runs 14 residues. V lost 5 bases, J lost 3 bases, and 14 bases lay in between. Germline V CDR1 and CDR2: SGHNT, YENEEA. DNA for the CDR3: TGTGCCAGCAGCCCTAGCTACAACAACTACGAGCAGTACTTC. This codes for CASSPSYNNYEQYF.

This clonotype was detected a few times. The chain uses TRBV6-2 or TRBV6-3 and TRBJ1-1; 7 nucleotides align to TRBD1. CDR1 and CDR2 (germline): MNHEY, SVGEGT. With 5 bases clipped from V and 1 base from J, the junction kept 7 bases outside the gene matches. There are 15 residues in the CDR3. Here the CDR3 DNA reads TGTGCCAGCAGTCGACAGGGAGGAGGGAACACTGAAGCTTTCTTT. Translating gives CASSRQGGGNTEAFF.

This clonotype was seen a few times. The V and J genes are TRBV4-3 and TRBJ1-6; D possibly corresponds to TRBD1 (6 bases). Germline values: CDR1 LGHNA, CDR2 YSLEER. This CDR3 comprises 14 residues. V shed 4 bases and J shed 6 bases, with 10 bases lying between them. The CDR3 sequence: CASSLRTVNSPLHF. The CDR3 DNA reads as TGCGCCAGCAGCCTCCGGACAGTTAATTCACCCCTCCACTTT.

This clonotype was seen a handful of times. The chain recombines TRBV29-1 with TRBJ1-2, with D possibly being TRBD1 (6 bases). CDR3 length: 13 residues. V lost 7 bases and J lost 7, with 19 bases in between. Germline V gene sequence: CDR1 SQVTM, CDR2 ANQGSEA. CDR3 sequence reads: CSALGGAMSGYTF. The CDR3 DNA reads TGCAGCGCCCTTGGGGGGGCTATGAGTGGCTACACCTTC. Looking up the rest from reference TRBV29-1 and TRBJ1-2 gives the full variable domain: SAVISQKPSRDICQRGTSLTIQCQVDSQVTMMFWYRQQPGQSLTLIATANQGSEATYESGFVIDKFPISRPNLTFSTLTVSNMSPEDSSIYLCSALGGAMSGYTFGSGTRLTVV.

V is TRBV20-1 and J is TRBJ2-1, with 7 bases fitting TRBD2. V dropped 6 bases and J dropped 0; count of bases not matched to a gene: 11. Germline V gene data show CDR1 as DFQATT and CDR2 as SNEGSKA (reference sequence). CDR3 size: 16 residues. DNA of the CDR3: TGCAGTGCGTCATCACGAGGCGGGAGCTCCTACAATGAGCAGTTCTTC. Protein: CSASSRGGSSYNEQFF.

This clonotype has at least ten counts. J is TRBJ2-7 and V is TRBV20-1; maybe TRBD1 (6 bases). V was trimmed by 2 bases and J by 5 bases, leaving 13 bases between them. This CDR3 region has 13 residues. CDR1 is DFQATT, CDR2 SNEGSKA, per germline (reference sequence). The CDR3 region is CSARSLQGNEQYF. In DNA form, the CDR3 reads TGCAGTGCTAGATCCCTACAGGGTAACGAGCAGTACTTC.

This clonotype has a handful of counts. The gene calls are TRBV28 and TRBJ2-1, with TRBD2 matching 10 bases. This CDR3 is 17 amino acids long. Germline CDR1 and CDR2: MDHEN and SYDVKM. V lost 8 bases, J lost 6 bases, and 16 bases stayed unmatched. CDR3 sequence (DNA): TGTGCCAGCCTGGGCCGAGGAGCGGGGGGGCGTATCAATGAGCAGTTCTTC. Translating gives CASLGRGAGGRINEQFF. Full variable domain (missing parts from reference TRBV28 and TRBJ2-1): DVKVTQSSRYLVKRTGEKVFLECVQDMDHENMFWYRQDPGLGLRLIYFSYDVKMKEKGDIPEGYSVSREKKERFSLILESASTNQTSMYLCASLGRGAGGRINEQFFGPGTRLTVL.

In its sample, this clonotype was seen a few times. The chain carries TRBV10-3 and TRBJ2-7; no reliable D call. Germline loops: CDR1 ENHRY, CDR2 SYGVKD. The CDR3 is 14 amino acids. The DNA for the CDR3 is TGTACAATCAGTGACCACTCCGGCCAGACCGAGCAGTACTTC. Translation: CTISDHSGQTEQYF.

The chain couples TRBV6-1 to TRBJ1-1, with D possibly TRBD1 on 5 matching bases. V was clipped by 8 bases and J by 3 bases, with 13 bases between them. The CDR3 sequence is 13 residues long. Germline CDR1 MNHNS, CDR2 SASEGT. CDR3 nucleotide sequence: TGTGCCAGCCTTAGGGGCTGGGACACTGAAGCTTTCTTT. Translating it yields CASLRGWDTEAFF.

This clonotype was recorded at least ten times. The genes are TRBV6-1 and TRBJ2-3; 10 bases agree with TRBD2. V was pared by 4 bases and J by 0 bases, with 13 bases of the junction left unmatched. Germline lookup yields CDR1 MNHNS and CDR2 SASEGT. The CDR3 spans 19 residues. In nucleotides, the CDR3 is TGTGCCAGCAGTGTAGGGGCTAGCGGGGGCCCCTCTAGCACAGATACGCAGTATTTT. Its protein product is CASSVGASGGPSSTDTQYF.

In this sample, this clonotype turned up many times. The V gene is TRBV12-3 or TRBV12-4, the J gene TRBJ2-1, with 15 bases that match TRBD2. The V and J ends lost 7 bases and 3 bases, in that order; junction bases with no gene match: 10. The CDR3 runs to 18 residues. CDR3 DNA: TGTGCCAGCATCCCACGGGGACTAGCGGGGGGAATCTACAATGAGCAGTTCTTC. Its protein is CASIPRGLAGGIYNEQFF.